The 32 T cell receptor beta chains listed next were all sequenced from one sample in a study of identical twins. MiXCR, run by TCRdb on the 5' RACE reads, gives a single entry per CDR3 protein. This sample has about 430,000 distinct CDR3 sequences, with less than 20% found just once. The specimen sequenced was naive T cells sorted from blood. The receptors come from a man aged 50-60 years in good health.

The chain employs TRBV5-1 and TRBJ2-5, with TRBD2 matching over 8 bases. V lost 1 base, J lost 4 bases, and 9 bases stayed unmatched. The CDR3 is 16 amino acids. The germline V gene encodes CDR1 SGHRS and CDR2 YFSETQ. CDR3 nucleotides: TGCGCCAGCAGCTTGATATCCGGGAGGGGCCGAGAGACCCAGTACTTC. This sequence encodes CASSLISGRGRETQYF.

A remark on this clonotype: The junction departs from germline at one end; a sequencing error may be responsible. This sequence joins TRBV25-1 and TRBJ2-1; 12 nucleotides align to TRBD2. The germline V gene encodes CDR1 MGHDK and CDR2 SYGVNS. CDR3 length: 18 residues. As DNA, the CDR3 is TGTGCCAGCAGGCCCCCCGGACTAGCGGGGACCCCCTACGATGAGCAGTTCTTC. Translation gives CASRPPGLAGTPYDEQFF.

This clonotype showed up just a few times. The chain couples TRBV7-2 to TRBJ1-2; D not certain. Germline values: CDR1 SGHTA, CDR2 FQGNSA. The CDR3 extends over 13 amino acids. Deletions cut 6 bases from V and 5 bases from J, with 13 bases between. The CDR3 bases are TGTGCCAGCAGTCCGAACAGATTGTATGGCTACACCTTC. Translation: CASSPNRLYGYTF.

The chain couples TRBV20-1 to TRBJ2-1; D possibly corresponds to TRBD1 (7 bases). The germline V gene encodes CDR1 DFQATT and CDR2 SNEGSKA (reference sequence). There are 17 residues in the CDR3. V gave up 5 bases and J gave up 2 bases, with 22 bases separating them. CDR3 residues: CSAFAGQRRAAYNEQFF. CDR3 DNA sequence: TGCAGTGCTTTCGCGGGACAGCGTCGGGCAGCCTACAATGAGCAGTTCTTC.

Details on this clonotype: This may come from a read error, since a much larger clone is one base off. The CDR3 DNA follows: TGCAGTGCTAGACCACCGGGGGTACAGCCCCAGCATTTT. It translates to CSARPPGVQPQHF. The gene calls are TRBV20-1 and TRBJ1-5; TRBD1 might be the D (5 bases). The CDR3 consists of 13 residues. Trimming left V 2 bases short and J 7 bases short, with 12 bases between. The V gene's germline CDR1 is DFQATT and CDR2 SNEGSKA (reference sequence).

This clonotype came up a few times. The rearrangement joins TRBV28 to TRBJ2-5; TRBD2 matches at 16 bases. The CDR3 sequence is 19 residues long. The germline V gene has CDR1 MDHEN and CDR2 SYDVKM. The junction had 13 bases not matched to a gene; V was cut back by 5 bases and J by 4 bases. CDR3 sequence reads: CASSAVGTSGGAFRETQYF. Written as DNA, the CDR3 is TGTGCCAGCAGTGCGGTCGGGACTAGCGGGGGGGCATTTAGAGAGACCCAGTACTTC.

This clonotype was detected many times. The rearrangement uses TRBV5-5 and TRBJ1-4; 7 bases are a match to TRBD1. The junction had 2 bases not matched to a gene; V was cut back by 0 bases and J by 3 bases. The CDR3 is 15 residues long. Germline loops: CDR1 SGHKS, CDR2 YYEKEE (reference sequence). The CDR3 region is CASSLDGTANEKLFF. In DNA form, the CDR3 reads TGTGCCAGCAGCTTGGATGGGACAGCTAATGAAAAACTGTTTTTT.

This clonotype has a handful of counts. V and J are TRBV7-2 and TRBJ2-1, with D hard to call. From germline, CDR1 is SGHTA and CDR2 FQGNSA. With 1 base removed from V and 8 bases from J, the gap between germline ends came to 9 bases. The length of the CDR3 is 13 residues. For the CDR3, the DNA is TGTGCCAGCAGCTTAGACTCCCGTGATGAGCAGTTCTTC. Its translation: CASSLDSRDEQFF.

This clonotype came up a few times. For the CDR3, the DNA is TGTGCCAGCACCTCGACTAGCGGGAGAGCAGATACGCAGTATTTT. It codes for CASTSTSGRADTQYF. The rearrangement joins TRBV28 to TRBJ2-3; 12 nucleotides match TRBD2. The V gene's germline CDR1 is MDHEN and CDR2 SYDVKM. The length of the CDR3 is 15 residues. Trimming cost V 7 bases and J 4 bases; bases outside gene matches: 6. Filled out from reference TRBV28 and TRBJ2-3, the complete variable domain reads DVKVTQSSRYLVKRTGEKVFLECVQDMDHENMFWYRQDPGLGLRLIYFSYDVKMKEKGDIPEGYSVSREKKERFSLILESASTNQTSMYLCASTSTSGRADTQYFGPGTRLTVL.

This rearrangement joins TRBV20-1 to TRBJ2-1; 10 bases agree with TRBD2. J was trimmed by 1 base and V by 5 bases; bases with no gene match: 8. Germline-derived CDR1 and CDR2 are DFQATT and SNEGSKA (reference sequence). The CDR3 consists of 16 residues. CDR3 sequence (DNA): TGCAGTGCTCTAATTCGGACTAGCGGATCCTACAATGAGCAGTTCTTC. Translating gives CSALIRTSGSYNEQFF.

J is TRBJ1-1 and V is TRBV5-1; no clear D. Trimming took 4 bases from V and 1 from J, leaving 14 bases between them. This CDR3 has 15 residues. The germline V gene has CDR1 SGHRS and CDR2 YFSETQ. This CDR3 reads CASSPVTLGNTEAFF. The CDR3 region has the DNA TGCGCCAGCAGCCCCGTGACCCTGGGGAACACTGAAGCTTTCTTT.

A remark on this clonotype: This may stem from a read error, because a much larger clone lies one nucleotide away. The gene calls are TRBV28 and TRBJ2-1; the match to TRBD1 covers 7 bases. Germline V CDR1 and CDR2: MDHEN, SYDVKM. This CDR3 is 18 amino acids long. The CDR3 bases are TGTACCAGCAGTTTCCCCCGCACCGGGACAGCCTCCTACAATGAGCAGTTCTTC. Its translation is CTSSFPRTGTASYNEQFF.

V usage is TRBV10-3 and J usage is TRBJ2-7, with D tentatively TRBD1 (6 bases). V gave up 10 bases and J gave up 0 bases, with 16 bases separating them. Germline V CDR1 and CDR2: ENHRY, SYGVKD. CDR3 size: 14 residues. CDR3 sequence reads: CATLEQGTSYEQYF. DNA for the CDR3: TGTGCCACCTTGGAACAGGGCACCTCCTACGAGCAGTACTTC.

This clonotype showed up just a few times. CDR3 bases: TGTGCCAGCAGCTCATTCGGGAGACCTTCTGAAGCTTTCTTT. This translates into CASSSFGRPSEAFF. V is TRBV11-2 and J is TRBJ1-1; no definite D call. Germline CDR1 is SGHAT and CDR2 is FQNNGV. The CDR3 contains 14 residues. The V and J ends lost 4 bases and 6 bases respectively, with 15 bases between them.

V usage is TRBV11-2 and J usage is TRBJ2-1; 7 bases align to TRBD2. Germline lookup yields CDR1 SGHAT and CDR2 FQNNGV. Trimming took 6 bases from V and 2 from J; bases not matched to a gene: 13. There are 17 residues in the CDR3. The CDR3 coding sequence is TGTGCCAGCAGTCGACACTCTCTAGCGGCCGCCTACAATGAGCAGTTCTTC. Amino acids: CASSRHSLAAAYNEQFF.

This clonotype showed up just a few times. The gene calls are TRBV12-3 or TRBV12-4 and TRBJ1-5, with 9 bases fitting TRBD1. V shed 3 bases and J 6 bases; nucleotides not matched to a gene: 3. The CDR3 length is 14 residues. The CDR3: CASSFDRGAQPQHF. In nucleotides, the CDR3 is TGTGCCAGCAGTTTTGACAGGGGGGCTCAGCCCCAGCATTTT.

This clonotype was seen a handful of times. J is TRBJ1-1 and V is TRBV7-8; the D gene is possibly TRBD1 (5 bases). The ends were cut back, 5 bases at V and 8 bases at J, with 21 bases in the middle. The germline V gene encodes CDR1 SGHVS and CDR2 FQNEAQ. The CDR3 is 15 amino acids. CDR3 bases: TGTGCCAGCAGCGCCCGACCCCGGGACCGAGGGGAAGCTTTCTTT. Protein sequence: CASSARPRDRGEAFF.

This clonotype was detected many times. This rearrangement joins TRBV4-3 to TRBJ2-5; 10 nucleotides align to TRBD1. With 2 bases clipped from V and 4 bases from J, the junction kept 10 bases outside the gene matches. Germline V gene lookup returns CDR1 LGHNA and CDR2 YSLEER. The CDR3 consists of 17 residues. CDR3 bases: TGCGCCAGCAGCCAAAACTTTCCCGGGACAGGGGTAGAGACCCAGTACTTC. As protein: CASSQNFPGTGVETQYF.

The J gene is TRBJ2-7, the V gene TRBV28; perhaps TRBD1 as D (6 bases). CDR1 is MDHEN and CDR2 is SYDVKM in the germline V gene. V was cut by 7 bases and J by 0 bases, with 10 bases left in between. CDR3 size: 13 residues. As DNA, the CDR3 is TGTGCCAGCAAACAGGGTAACTCCTACGAGCAGTACTTC. Encoded protein: CASKQGNSYEQYF.

In this sample, this clonotype turned up a few times. The chain links TRBV7-2 to TRBJ1-6, with D unresolved. Between the trimmed V and J ends, which lost 1 base and 11 bases, there was a span of 9 bases. The CDR3 totals 13 residues. CDR1 is SGHTA, CDR2 FQGNSA, per germline. This CDR3 is CASSLDLGTPLHF. The DNA of the CDR3 is TGTGCCAGCAGCTTAGATCTGGGTACACCCCTCCACTTT.

This chain's CDR3 is CASSPPGRGSTEAFF. The CDR3 bases are TGTGCCAGCTCACCACCAGGCAGGGGGAGTACTGAAGCTTTCTTT. The chain is built from TRBV18 and TRBJ1-1; 7 bases map to TRBD1. The V gene's germline CDR1 is KGHSH and CDR2 LQKENI. The CDR3 extends over 15 amino acids. J lost 5 bases, V lost 0 bases, and 6 bases had no gene match.

In this sample, this clonotype turned up a few times. This chain connects TRBV7-8 to TRBJ2-1, with D unresolved. This CDR3 spans 13 amino acids. Between the trimmed V and J ends, which lost 3 bases and 8 bases, there was a span of 11 bases. The germline CDR1 and CDR2 sequences are SGHVS and FQNEAQ. The CDR3 region has the DNA TGTGCCAGCAGCTTTGGTAGCCTGGATGAGCAGTTCTTC. This gives the protein CASSFGSLDEQFF.

This chain joins TRBV18 and TRBJ2-2; D is unresolved. CDR3 length equals 11 residues. The V gene's germline CDR1 is KGHSH and CDR2 LQKENI. With 10 bases removed from V and 5 bases from J, the gap between germline ends came to 8 bases. The CDR3 loop reads CATSGTGELFF. The CDR3 coding sequence is TGTGCCACCTCCGGGACCGGGGAGCTGTTTTTT.

The V and J genes are TRBV5-5 and TRBJ2-1, with a possible D match to TRBD1 (5 bases). The CDR3 is 15 residues long. Germline CDR1 reads SGHKS; CDR2 reads YYEKEE (reference sequence). V gave up 0 bases and J gave up 1 base, with 8 bases separating them. CDR3 in DNA: TGTGCCAGCAGCTTGGAGCCAGGGTCCTACAATGAGCAGTTCTTC. It translates to CASSLEPGSYNEQFF. The complete variable domain, with remaining parts taken from reference TRBV5-5 and TRBJ2-1, reads DAGVTQSPTHLIKTRGQQVTLRCSPISGHKSVSWYQQVLGQGPQFIFQYYEKEERGRGNFPDRFSARQFPNYSSELNVNALLLGDSALYLCASSLEPGSYNEQFFGPGTRLTVL.

The CDR3 nucleotides are TGCAGTGCCCCAAAAGCGGGCACCTACAATGAGCAGTTCTTC. Translating it yields CSAPKAGTYNEQFF. The rearrangement joins TRBV20-1 to TRBJ2-1, with D possibly matching TRBD2 (6 bases). The CDR3 is 14 amino acids. Between the trimmed V and J ends, which lost 6 bases and 2 bases, there was a span of 14 bases. CDR1 is DFQATT and CDR2 is SNEGSKA in the germline V gene (reference sequence).

This clonotype has a count of ten or more. The rearrangement links TRBV29-1 to TRBJ2-7, with TRBD1 matching over 7 bases. The junction had 3 bases not matched to a gene; V was cut back by 6 bases and J by 4 bases. Per germline, CDR1 SQVTM and CDR2 ANQGSEA. This CDR3 comprises 11 residues. CDR3 DNA sequence: TGCAGCGTCACGGACAGGTACGAGCAGTACTTC. Its translation: CSVTDRYEQYF.

This clonotype appeared a few times. The chain recombines TRBV10-3 with TRBJ2-7; tentatively, D is TRBD1 or TRBD2 (5 bases each). The CDR3 consists of 13 residues. Germline values: CDR1 ENHRY, CDR2 SYGVKD. The ends were cut back, 6 bases at V and 5 bases at J, with 14 bases in the middle. CDR3 sequence reads: CAIRGPSSNEQYF. Written as DNA, the CDR3 is TGTGCCATCAGGGGACCCTCCAGCAACGAGCAGTACTTC.

This clonotype was seen many times. The rearrangement uses TRBV5-1 and TRBJ1-1; maybe TRBD1 (6 bases). From germline, CDR1 is SGHRS and CDR2 YFSETQ. The CDR3 has 15 residues. Trimming removed 3 bases at V and 6 bases at J, with 18 bases between. CDR3 sequence reads: CASSWNREEGAEAFF. CDR3 nucleotides: TGCGCCAGCAGCTGGAACAGGGAGGAGGGCGCTGAAGCTTTCTTT.

This clonotype came up many times. This chain uses TRBV2 with TRBJ2-4; TRBD2 agrees at 11 bases. The germline gives CDR1 SNHLY, CDR2 FYNNEI. Unmatched junction bases numbered 5, after V lost 11 bases and J lost 2 bases. The CDR3 has 14 amino acids. The CDR3 loop reads CAGIAGGSKNIQYF. The CDR3 coding sequence is TGTGCCGGTATAGCGGGAGGGTCCAAAAACATTCAGTACTTC.

The chain employs TRBV3-1 and TRBJ1-5; D is unclear. CDR1 LGHDT and CDR2 YNNKEL come from the germline V gene (reference sequence). CDR3 size: 14 residues. The V end lost 1 base, the J end lost 0 bases, and 4 bases lay between the germline ends. The CDR3 bases are TGTGCCAGCAGCCAAGGGTCTAGCAATCAGCCCCAGCATTTT. Protein: CASSQGSSNQPQHF.

CDR3 nucleotides: TGTGCCAGCAGACCCCGAGAGGGGTTAGGAGGGGGTGAAGCTTTCTTT. Its protein product is CASRPREGLGGGEAFF. The chain recombines TRBV7-9 with TRBJ1-1; D is perhaps TRBD1 (6 bases). CDR1 is SEHNR, CDR2 FQNEAQ, per germline (reference sequence). The CDR3 is 16 residues long. With 6 bases removed from V and 7 bases from J, the gap between germline ends came to 24 bases.

The table lists this clonotype with many counts. The chain uses TRBV6-5 and TRBJ2-1, with D possibly matching TRBD2 (6 bases). Deletions cut 0 bases from V and 1 base from J, with 10 bases between. This CDR3 contains 16 residues. Germline CDR1 MNHEY, CDR2 SVGAGI. The DNA for the CDR3 is TGTGCCAGCAGTTACTCGATCGGGGGATCCTACAATGAGCAGTTCTTC. Its translation: CASSYSIGGSYNEQFF.